One T cell receptor (beta chain) is described in this entry. Its antigen is undetermined. After extraction with the RNeasy kit, roughly 0.45 to 1 ug of the RNA was reverse transcribed using random hexamers. Amplification of TCR beta CDR3 was carried out by immunoSEQ multiplex PCR, which covered 54 Vbeta and 13 Jbeta segments. One entry per CDR3 protein results from TCRdb running MiXCR on the immunoSEQ multiplex PCR reads. The sample has approximately 110,000 distinct CDR3 sequences, 90% to 95% seen once. The ends lost 3 bases at V and 1 base at J; junction bases unmatched: 4. Germline V gene data show CDR1 as LGHDT and CDR2 as YNNKEL (reference sequence). CDR3 size: 15 residues. The sample is drawn from a study of CD8 T cells in Susac syndrome. Whole-study findings and limits: The relatively small number of individuals in the TCR sequencing and HLA analysis was acknowledged by the study.

CD8+ and CD4+ T cells from blood underwent TCR beta sequencing. Controls matched for age and sex were healthy donors. The specimen was CD4+ T cells from PBMCs. This TCR was recovered from a human donor in good health. The chain joins TRBV3-1 to TRBJ1-1; TRBD1 aligns across 8 bases. CDR3 DNA sequence: TGTGCCAGCAGCCAGGCCGGGACAGGGAACACTGAAGCTTTCTTT. Translated: CASSQAGTGNTEAFF.